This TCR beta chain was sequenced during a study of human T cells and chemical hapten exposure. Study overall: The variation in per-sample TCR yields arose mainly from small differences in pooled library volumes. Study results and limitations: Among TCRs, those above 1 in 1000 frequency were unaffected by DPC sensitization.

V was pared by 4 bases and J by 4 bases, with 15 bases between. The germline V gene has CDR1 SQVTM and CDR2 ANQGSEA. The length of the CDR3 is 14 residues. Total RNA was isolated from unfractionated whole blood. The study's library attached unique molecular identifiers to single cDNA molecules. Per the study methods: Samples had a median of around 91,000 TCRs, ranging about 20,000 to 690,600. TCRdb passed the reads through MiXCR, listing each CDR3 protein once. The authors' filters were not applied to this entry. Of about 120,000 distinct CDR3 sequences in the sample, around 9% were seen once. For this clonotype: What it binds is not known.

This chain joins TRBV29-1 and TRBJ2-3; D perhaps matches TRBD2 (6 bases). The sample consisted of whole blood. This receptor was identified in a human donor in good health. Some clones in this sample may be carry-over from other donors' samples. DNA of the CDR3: TGCAGCGTTGGGACTAAATTAGTGTCAGATACGCAGTATTTT. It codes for CSVGTKLVSDTQYF.